Listed here are 9 T cell receptor beta chains from one sample, sequenced in a study of tumor and adjacent non-tumor tissue in lung cancer. RNA was extracted from bulk tissue without any cell sorting. The library came from three nested PCR rounds adapted from ARM-PCR protocols. One entry per CDR3 protein results from TCRdb running MiXCR on the multiplex PCR reads. This table has about 200,000 distinct CDR3 sequences, roughly 70% appearing once. Sample: lung tumor tissue. The receptor source for this set is a man in his sixties with non-small cell lung cancer.

Comment on this clonotype: Because the CDR3 is missing its conserved closing phenylalanine or tryptophan, this is likely a read error. This rearrangement joins TRBV29-1 to TRBJ2-7; the D gene could be TRBD1 or TRBD2 (6 bases each). Trimming left V 6 bases short and J 6 bases short, with 18 bases between. The CDR3 is 13 amino acids. Germline CDR1 SQVTM, CDR2 ANQGSEA. CDR3 loop: CSVQRIGGGEQYL. DNA of the CDR3: TGCAGCGTCCAAAGGATAGGGGGAGGCGAGCAGTACCTC.

As regards this clonotype: The conserved phenylalanine or tryptophan is not found at the CDR3 terminus, so this likely reflects a read error. This chain uses TRBV12-3 or TRBV12-4 with TRBJ1-2; D unresolved. The CDR3 spans 15 residues. The V gene lost 4 bases and the J gene lost 4 bases, with 16 bases spanning the gap. Here the CDR3 reads CASSSLIGVGYGYTI. The CDR3 DNA reads as TGTGCCAGCAGTTCTCTAATCGGGGTCGGCTATGGCTACACCATC.

The CDR3: CSVEKDRRQGTRYGYTF. Written as DNA, the CDR3 is TGCAGCGTTGAAAAGGACAGGAGACAGGGGACCAGGTATGGCTACACCTTC. The rearrangement uses TRBV29-1 and TRBJ1-2; 8 bases line up with TRBD1. This CDR3 spans 17 amino acids. Trimming removed 2 bases from V and 5 bases from J; junction bases left unmatched: 16. CDR1 and CDR2 from the germline V gene are SQVTM and ANQGSEA.

Note on this clonotype: Relative to the germline gene, one junction end is altered; a read error may explain this. The V call is TRBV4-3, the J call TRBJ2-3; D not certain. The CDR3 is 15 residues long. Germline V gene data show CDR1 as LGHNA and CDR2 as YSLEER. The CDR3 region is CTSSPRTQATDTQYF. In DNA form, the CDR3 reads TGCACCAGCAGCCCCCGGACGCAAGCCACAGATACGCAGTATTTT.

Concerning this clonotype itself: This may come from a read error, since a much larger clone is one base off. V is TRBV20-1 and J is TRBJ2-6; the D gene is possibly TRBD2 (5 bases). CDR1 DFQATT and CDR2 SNEGSKA come from the germline V gene (reference sequence). The CDR3 consists of 13 residues. The CDR3 reads CIAGGWGANVLTF. DNA of the CDR3: TGCATTGCCGGAGGTTGGGGGGCCAACGTCCTGACTTTC.

A note on this clonotype: Mismatch with germline at one junction end may stem from a read error. CDR3: CASSLLEGGPNTQYF. CDR3 in DNA: TGTGCCAGCAGCCTTCTAGAGGGGGGGCCAAATACACAGTATTTT. The V and J genes are TRBV6-5 and TRBJ2-3; perhaps TRBD2 as D (7 bases). Germline-derived CDR1 and CDR2 are MNHEY and SVGAGI. CDR3 size: 15 residues.

On this clonotype: One end of the junction does not line up with germline, which may come from a read error. This rearrangement joins TRBV20-1 to TRBJ2-7; 7 bases agree with TRBD2. The CDR3 loop spans 14 amino acids. From germline, CDR1 is DFQATT and CDR2 SNEGSKA (reference sequence). The CDR3 is CSACVGTKLYEQYF. CDR3 nucleotides: TGCAGTGCTTGTGTTGGGACTAAGCTCTACGAACAGTACTTC.

The CDR3 sequence: CASSLDRIRSGRAYNEQFF. CDR3 coding DNA: TGTGCCAGCAGCTTAGACCGTATCCGTAGTGGGAGGGCCTACAATGAGCAGTTCTTC. The V gene is TRBV11-3, the J gene TRBJ2-1; the match to TRBD2 covers 7 bases. Germline trimming cut 0 bases from V and 2 bases from J; bases unmatched to any gene: 13. Germline CDR1 and CDR2: SGHNT and YENEEA. CDR3 length: 19 amino acids.

In regard to this clonotype: A junction end diverges from the germline sequence, so it may reflect a read error. V and J are TRBV4-1 and TRBJ2-6; 9 bases align to TRBD2. Germline CDR1 and CDR2: MGHRA and YSYEKL. This CDR3 contains 21 residues. The CDR3 DNA sequence: TGCGCCAACAGCCAAGCCACTAGCGGGTCTGCACCCAACTCTGGGGCCAACGTCCTGACTTTC. Protein product: CANSQATSGSAPNSGANVLTF.